This paragraph covers one TCR beta chain sequence. Per the original data handling: Nucleated cell number was recorded as an estimate derived from reference gene primer amplification. Method: immunoSEQ multiplex PCR; TCRdb's copy keeps in-frame clones and lacks some. The DNA gave D and trimming, while V, J and clone size come from that table. The sample shows 200,000 to 300,000 clones, roughly 80% of them seen only once. This entry comes from a study of blood T cell repertoires in COVID-19. Study-level information: Specimens from acute and convalescent COVID-19 originated in the United States, Italy and Spain. PBMCs, B-cell-depleted T cells, or T cells provided the cDNA or gDNA that made up the material.

Trimming cost V 5 bases and J 0 bases; bases outside gene matches: 11. The CDR3 runs 17 residues. CDR1 and CDR2 (germline): SGHTA, FQGNSA. Sample: peripheral blood. This TCR was recovered from a young woman with acute or convalescent COVID-19. The V and J genes are TRBV7-2 and TRBJ2-7, with 9 nucleotides matching TRBD2. CDR3: CASSLPRSGRSSYEQYF. CDR3 bases: TGTGCCAGCAGCCTCCCGAGGAGCGGGAGGAGCTCCTACGAGCAGTACTTC.